Each of the 16 T cell receptor beta chains below was sequenced from the same sample in a study of identical twins. TCRdb redid the calling of the 5' RACE reads with MiXCR, one entry per CDR3 protein. This table has around 570,000 distinct CDR3 sequences, around 9.6% appearing once. The sample was also linked to a second study, of yellow fever vaccine responses in identical twins.

The source material was PBMCs. Receptors originate from a young woman in good health.

The table lists this clonotype with many counts. The rearrangement links TRBV7-8 to TRBJ1-2; no firm D call. The CDR3 is 13 amino acids. V was clipped by 3 bases and J by 4 bases, with 9 bases between them. Germline lookup yields CDR1 SGHVS and CDR2 FQNEAQ. Written as DNA, the CDR3 is TGTGCCAGCAGCTTTTTTGACACCTATGGCTACACCTTC. Its protein is CASSFFDTYGYTF.

This rearrangement joins TRBV2 to TRBJ2-5; 8 bases fit TRBD1. The CDR3 is 13 amino acids. V lost 4 bases and J lost 3; bases outside the gene matches: 1. Germline assignment: CDR1 SNHLY and CDR2 FYNNEI. The CDR3 spells CASSGDRKETQYF. Written as DNA, the CDR3 is TGTGCCAGCAGTGGGGACAGGAAAGAGACCCAGTACTTC.

In its sample, this clonotype was seen many times. The rearrangement uses TRBV6-1 and TRBJ1-1, with D possibly being TRBD1 (5 bases). The V end was cut by 7 bases, the J end by 5 bases, with 20 bases between. The CDR3 consists of 15 residues. Looked up from germline, CDR1 is MNHNS and CDR2 is SASEGT. Written as DNA, the CDR3 is TGTGCCAGCACTCCCTCCCGGGGGTTACGGACTGAAGCTTTCTTT. This codes for CASTPSRGLRTEAFF.

This clonotype was counted many times. The junction shows a germline mismatch at one end, possibly a read error. This sequence joins TRBV10-2 and TRBJ2-7; D is perhaps TRBD2 (6 bases). This CDR3 has 13 amino acids. Germline CDR1 is WSHSY and CDR2 is SAAADI. The CDR3 loop is CASSGDSSYEQYF. The CDR3 DNA reads as TGTGCCAGCAGTGGGGACTCCTCCTACGAGCAGTACTTC.

The gene calls are TRBV12-3 or TRBV12-4 and TRBJ2-1; TRBD2 matches 10 bases. CDR3 length: 18 amino acids. Trimming at V came to 6 bases and at J to 4 bases, leaving 15 bases not matched to a gene. For the CDR3, the DNA is TGTGCCAGCAGCCTACAGACACCCTTTAGCGGGAGGTACAATGAGCAGTTCTTC. Residues: CASSLQTPFSGRYNEQFF.

This clonotype was seen more than once but under ten times. V usage is TRBV7-3 and J usage is TRBJ2-5, with 11 bases fitting TRBD2. The CDR3 has 16 residues. CDR1 SGHTA and CDR2 FQGTGA come from the germline V gene. The V gene end was trimmed by 5 bases and the J gene end by 4 bases; junction bases not matched to a gene: 9. CDR3 in amino acids: CASSEVAGGPGETQYF. The CDR3 bases are TGTGCCAGCAGCGAAGTAGCGGGGGGGCCAGGAGAGACCCAGTACTTC.

The chain is built from TRBV23-1 and TRBJ2-2; D is unresolved. TRBV23-1 is reported as an ORF; its role is uncertain. This CDR3 region has 15 residues. V was clipped by 0 bases and J by 8 bases, with 13 bases between them. The CDR3 coding sequence is TGCGCCAGCAGTCAATCGCCCCACGGACCGGGGGAGCTGTTTTTT. This gives the protein CASSQSPHGPGELFF.

The chain links TRBV12-5 to TRBJ2-3; the D is unclear. Looked up from germline, CDR1 is LGHNT and CDR2 is FRNRAP. The V and J ends lost 6 bases and 2 bases respectively, with 3 bases between them. CDR3 length equals 11 residues. The CDR3 reads CASGYTDTQYF. The CDR3 region has the DNA TGTGCTAGTGGCTACACAGATACGCAGTATTTT.

This rearrangement joins TRBV20-1 to TRBJ2-3; tentatively, D is TRBD1 (7 bases). V was shortened by 5 bases and J by 0 bases, with 15 bases between the two germline ends. From germline, CDR1 is DFQATT and CDR2 SNEGSKA (reference sequence). CDR3 length: 15 residues. This CDR3 is CSAGGGTASTDTQYF. DNA for the CDR3: TGCAGTGCTGGAGGGGGGACAGCTAGCACAGATACGCAGTATTTT.

The chain carries TRBV25-1 and TRBJ2-1, with D possibly being TRBD1 or TRBD2 (5 bases each). CDR3 length: 14 residues. Trimming shortened V by 4 bases and J by 6 bases, and 13 bases separated the two germline ends. Per the germline V gene, CDR1 is MGHDK and CDR2 is SYGVNS. CDR3 residues: CASSAWDDLNEQFF. As DNA, the CDR3 is TGTGCCAGCAGTGCATGGGACGACCTCAATGAGCAGTTCTTC.

The sample holds many counts of this clonotype. This sequence joins TRBV4-1 and TRBJ2-1; 7 positions agree with TRBD1. J was trimmed by 3 bases and V by 4 bases; bases with no gene match: 9. CDR1 and CDR2 (germline): MGHRA, YSYEKL. The CDR3 is 16 amino acids. DNA for the CDR3: TGCGCCAGCAGCCGAACGGACAGGAGCTTCTACAATGAGCAGTTCTTC. It encodes CASSRTDRSFYNEQFF.

The V call is TRBV4-3, the J call TRBJ2-3; 8 bases align to TRBD2. This CDR3 region has 17 residues. Trimming removed 1 base from V and 2 bases from J; junction bases left unmatched: 8. Looked up from germline, CDR1 is LGHNA and CDR2 is YSLEER. The CDR3 loop is CASSQASGAGATDTQYF. For the CDR3, the DNA is TGCGCCAGCAGCCAAGCTAGCGGAGCGGGGGCCACAGATACGCAGTATTTT.

The table lists this clonotype with many counts. Written as DNA, the CDR3 is TGTGCCAGCAGAACTTTAGGGGCCGGGACCCCAGATACGCAGTATTTT. It specifies CASRTLGAGTPDTQYF. The chain links TRBV27 to TRBJ2-3; possibly TRBD1 or TRBD2 for D (5 bases each). This CDR3 has 16 amino acids. Per germline, CDR1 MNHEY and CDR2 SMNVEV (reference sequence). Trimming pared 6 bases from V and 4 bases from J, leaving 20 bases between.

This chain uses TRBV6-1 with TRBJ2-3, with 10 bases identical to TRBD2. This CDR3 is built from 16 residues. The germline gives CDR1 MNHNS, CDR2 SASEGT. Germline trimming cut 3 bases from V and 2 bases from J; bases unmatched to any gene: 5. CDR3 in amino acids: CASSEIGLAATDTQYF. The CDR3 DNA reads as TGTGCCAGCAGTGAGATTGGACTAGCGGCCACAGATACGCAGTATTTT.

This clonotype showed up just a few times. J is TRBJ2-7 and V is TRBV15; D possibly uses TRBD1 or TRBD2 (5 bases each). Trimming shortened V by 1 base and J by 5 bases, and 15 bases separated the two germline ends. The CDR3 sequence is 15 residues long. The germline gives CDR1 LNHNV, CDR2 YYDKDF (reference sequence). The CDR3: CATSRAPGTVHEQYF. The CDR3 DNA reads TGTGCCACCAGCAGAGCACCGGGGACGGTCCACGAGCAGTACTTC.

This clonotype was seen at least ten times. The chain recombines TRBV2 with TRBJ2-7; 8 nucleotides line up with TRBD1. The CDR3 is made up of 15 amino acids. Germline CDR1 reads SNHLY; CDR2 reads FYNNEI. V lost 6 bases to trimming and J lost 5 bases; unmatched junction nucleotides: 12. The CDR3 DNA sequence: TGTGCCAGCAGGGTCATGGGGACAGGAGTCGACGAGCAGTACTTC. Protein product: CASRVMGTGVDEQYF. The entire variable domain, with the rest obtained from reference TRBV2 and TRBJ2-7, is as follows: EPEVTQTPSHQVTQMGQEVILRCVPISNHLYFYWYRQILGQKVEFLVSFYNNEISEKSEIFDDQFSVERPDGSNFTLKIRSTKLEDSAMYFCASRVMGTGVDEQYFGPGTRLTVT.